A selection of T cell receptor beta chains follows, all from one sample in a study of T cell responses to AZD1222 COVID-19 vaccine. Clones were read by immunoSEQ multiplex PCR, and TCRdb kept only the in-frame ones, dropping some. Of 90,000 to 120,000 clones listed, more than 75% are singletons. Here the sequenced sample was peripheral blood, taken on day 0 of AZD1222 vaccination. Source of these receptors: an adult in good health. The CDR3 runs from the conserved cysteine through the conserved F or W. The D gene is left open where the match is weak. The size entry is marked missing in some rows and otherwise reads once, few, many or a size class.

CDR3nt: TGTGCTACTTCCTACAGAATAAACACTGAAGCTTTCTTT
CDR3aa: CATSYRINTEAFF
d_gene: NA
v_gene: TRBV12-5
j_gene: TRBJ1-1
abundance: NA

CDR3nt: TGCGCCAGCAGAGAGGCAGCTGGGGCCAACGTCCTGACTTTC
CDR3aa: CASREAAGANVLTF
d_gene: NA
v_gene: TRBV5-1
j_gene: TRBJ2-6
abundance: few

CDR3nt: TGTGCCAGCAGCTTAGAAACAGGGGGGAACTACAATGAGCAGTTCTTC
CDR3aa: CASSLETGGNYNEQFF
d_gene: TRBD1
v_gene: TRBV7-2
j_gene: TRBJ2-1
abundance: NA

CDR3nt: TGTGCCAGCAGTTTGCCAGGCCTCTCTGGAAACACCATATATTTT
CDR3aa: CASSLPGLSGNTIYF
d_gene: NA
v_gene: TRBV6-6
j_gene: TRBJ1-3
abundance: NA

CDR3nt: TGTGCCAGCAGCGTAGACCCCCCGGGGGGGCTTGTAGATACGCAGTATTTT
CDR3aa: CASSVDPPGGLVDTQYF
d_gene: TRBD2
v_gene: TRBV9
j_gene: TRBJ2-3
abundance: NA

CDR3nt: TGTGCCAGTAGAGTGGGGGCGGGACATACGCAGTATTTT
CDR3aa: CASRVGAGHTQYF
d_gene: NA
v_gene: TRBV19
j_gene: TRBJ2-3
abundance: NA

CDR3nt: TGTGCCATCAGTAAAACCGGGACAGAAAACTCCTACGAGCAGTACTTC
CDR3aa: CAISKTGTENSYEQYF
d_gene: TRBD1
v_gene: TRBV10-3
j_gene: TRBJ2-7
abundance: NA

CDR3nt: TGTGCCAGCAGCCTACGGTTCTCGAGCTCCTATAATTCACCCCTCCACTTT
CDR3aa: CASSLRFSSSYNSPLHF
d_gene: NA
v_gene: TRBV5-4
j_gene: TRBJ1-6
abundance: NA

CDR3nt: TGTGCCAGCAGCGTGACAGGGCGGGTAGATACGCAGTATTTT
CDR3aa: CASSVTGRVDTQYF
d_gene: TRBD1
v_gene: TRBV9
j_gene: TRBJ2-3
abundance: NA

CDR3nt: TGCAGCGTTGGATTGGGACAGGGGGTCACTGAAGCTTTCTTT
CDR3aa: CSVGLGQGVTEAFF
d_gene: TRBD1
v_gene: TRBV29-1
j_gene: TRBJ1-1
abundance: NA

CDR3nt: TGTGCCAGTACCATAGCGGGGGTGAACACCGGGGAGCTGTTTTTT
CDR3aa: CASTIAGVNTGELFF
d_gene: TRBD2
v_gene: TRBV19
j_gene: TRBJ2-2
abundance: NA

CDR3nt: TGTGCCAGCTCACCACCGGTTGGGGTCAATGAGCAGTTCTTC
CDR3aa: CASSPPVGVNEQFF
d_gene: NA
v_gene: TRBV18
j_gene: TRBJ2-1
abundance: NA

CDR3nt: TGTGCCAGCAGTTTAACGAGGACGGAGCAGTACTTC
CDR3aa: CASSLTRTEQYF
d_gene: NA
v_gene: TRBV12-3/TRBV12-4
j_gene: TRBJ2-7
abundance: NA

CDR3nt: TGTGCCAGCAGCGCCACCGGGACTAGATACGACGAGCAGTACTTC
CDR3aa: CASSATGTRYDEQYF
d_gene: TRBD2
v_gene: TRBV6-5
j_gene: TRBJ2-7
abundance: NA

CDR3nt: TGTGCCAGCAGCCCGCGACTAGCGGGGACCACAGATACGCAGTATTTT
CDR3aa: CASSPRLAGTTDTQYF
d_gene: TRBD2
v_gene: TRBV3-1/TRBV3-2
j_gene: TRBJ2-3
abundance: NA

CDR3nt: TGTGCCAGCTCGCGGGACAGGGGAAATTCACCCCTCCACTTT
CDR3aa: CASSRDRGNSPLHF
d_gene: TRBD1
v_gene: TRBV18
j_gene: TRBJ1-6
abundance: few

CDR3nt: TGTGCCAGCAGCTTAGAAAGGTCAGGAAAGGCTTTCTTT
CDR3aa: CASSLERSGKAFF
d_gene: NA
v_gene: TRBV11-2
j_gene: TRBJ1-1
abundance: NA

CDR3nt: TGTGCCAGCAGCTTGGGGGGCGGGGTGCCCACCCTCGGCGAGCAGTACTTC
CDR3aa: CASSLGGGVPTLGEQYF
d_gene: NA
v_gene: TRBV5-4
j_gene: TRBJ2-7
abundance: NA

CDR3nt: TGTGCCAGCAGCCCTCAGGACCCCAATTCCTACAATGAGCAGTTCTTC
CDR3aa: CASSPQDPNSYNEQFF
d_gene: NA
v_gene: TRBV5-4
j_gene: TRBJ2-1
abundance: NA

CDR3nt: TGTGCCCTGGGACCCAAGGGGACCAATTCACCCCTCCACTTT
CDR3aa: CALGPKGTNSPLHF
d_gene: NA
v_gene: TRBV30
j_gene: TRBJ1-6
abundance: NA

CDR3nt: TGCGCCAACTACTTGGCCGTACTAGCGGGGGGGGTCGAGACCCAGTACTTC
CDR3aa: CANYLAVLAGGVETQYF
d_gene: TRBD2
v_gene: TRBV10-1
j_gene: TRBJ2-5
abundance: once

CDR3nt: TGTGCCAGCAGCAGACTAAGGCCCTACGAGCAGTACTTC
CDR3aa: CASSRLRPYEQYF
d_gene: NA
v_gene: TRBV7-2
j_gene: TRBJ2-7
abundance: NA

CDR3nt: TGTGCCAGCAGGGACGCTGGCTATGGCTACACCTTC
CDR3aa: CASRDAGYGYTF
d_gene: NA
v_gene: TRBV27
j_gene: TRBJ1-2
abundance: NA

CDR3nt: TGTGCCAGCAGTTTCCAACTAAGCTCCTATAATTCACCCCTCCACTTT
CDR3aa: CASSFQLSSYNSPLHF
d_gene: NA
v_gene: TRBV6-5
j_gene: TRBJ1-6
abundance: NA

CDR3nt: TGTGCCAGCAGCTTAGAGAGGTCTCGGAATTCACCCCTCCACTTT
CDR3aa: CASSLERSRNSPLHF
d_gene: NA
v_gene: TRBV7-6
j_gene: TRBJ1-6
abundance: NA

CDR3nt: TGTGCCAGCAGCTTAATACATACGACAGGGGCCGGGGAGCTGTTTTTT
CDR3aa: CASSLIHTTGAGELFF
d_gene: TRBD1
v_gene: TRBV7-7
j_gene: TRBJ2-2
abundance: NA

CDR3nt: TGTGCCAGCAGCTTATCTGGGGAGAACACTGAAGCTTTCTTT
CDR3aa: CASSLSGENTEAFF
d_gene: NA
v_gene: TRBV7-3
j_gene: TRBJ1-1
abundance: once

CDR3nt: TGTGCCAGTTCGGTAGTTCAGAATGAAAAACTGTTTTTT
CDR3aa: CASSVVQNEKLFF
d_gene: NA
v_gene: TRBV19
j_gene: TRBJ1-4
abundance: few

CDR3nt: TGTGCCTGGAGATTTATGGGCGAAGCTTTCTTT
CDR3aa: CAWRFMGEAFF
d_gene: NA
v_gene: TRBV30
j_gene: TRBJ1-1
abundance: NA

CDR3nt: TGTGCCAGCAGCCTAAACAGGGAACAAGAGACCCAGTACTTC
CDR3aa: CASSLNREQETQYF
d_gene: NA
v_gene: TRBV13
j_gene: TRBJ2-5
abundance: NA

CDR3nt: TGTGCCACCAGTGACACTAGCGGGGTGGGGGAGACCCAGTACTTC
CDR3aa: CATSDTSGVGETQYF
d_gene: TRBD2
v_gene: TRBV24-1
j_gene: TRBJ2-5
abundance: once

CDR3nt: TGTGCCAGCAACGAGGGACTGTCACCTTCACCCCTCCACTTT
CDR3aa: CASNEGLSPSPLHF
d_gene: NA
v_gene: TRBV6-1
j_gene: TRBJ1-6
abundance: NA

CDR3nt: TGTGCCAGCAGCTCCGGATCCGAGCGAACCGGGGAGCTGTTTTTT
CDR3aa: CASSSGSERTGELFF
d_gene: NA
v_gene: TRBV5-4
j_gene: TRBJ2-2
abundance: NA

CDR3nt: TGTGCCAGCAGCTTTCACCAAACCACAGGCTTGAGCTCCTACGAGCAGTACTTC
CDR3aa: CASSFHQTTGLSSYEQYF
d_gene: NA
v_gene: TRBV7-2
j_gene: TRBJ2-7
abundance: NA

CDR3nt: TGTGCCACATCCTCAGACAGGGCGCCGGAGACCCAGTACTTC
CDR3aa: CATSSDRAPETQYF
d_gene: TRBD1
v_gene: TRBV15
j_gene: TRBJ2-5
abundance: NA

CDR3nt: TGTGCCAGCAGCTCGGGACAGCAAACCTACGAGCAGTACTTC
CDR3aa: CASSSGQQTYEQYF
d_gene: TRBD1
v_gene: TRBV7-9
j_gene: TRBJ2-7
abundance: NA